These T cell receptor beta chains were read from a single sample in a study of radiotherapy plus CTLA-4 blockade in lung cancer. Clones were read by immunoSEQ multiplex PCR, and TCRdb kept only the in-frame ones, dropping some. The repertoire has 70,000 to 100,000 clones, approximately 83% of them found once; the top ten carry about 2%. Sample: peripheral blood, taken from a patient treated with radiotherapy plus ipilimumab. These receptors were collected from a human donor with non-small cell lung cancer who had a partial response to radiotherapy plus ipilimumab. CDR3s include the opening cysteine and the closing phenylalanine or tryptophan. The order of the fields is D gene, J gene, clone size, V gene, CDR3 DNA, CDR3 protein. The D gene is left open where the match is weak. A row's size may be missing; if present it is once, few, many or a size class.

>NA|TRBJ1-1|NA|TRBV28
TGTGCCAGCAGTTTAGTAGGGGCTGAAGCTTTCTTT
CASSLVGAEAFF
>TRBD2|TRBJ2-7|NA|TRBV5-1
TGCGCCAGCAGTTCGGGGGGGGGATACGAGCAGTACTTC
CASSSGGGYEQYF
>NA|TRBJ1-1|NA|TRBV19
TGTGCCAGTAGTATGAGGAGGGCCTCGAACACTGAAGCTTTCTTT
CASSMRRASNTEAFF
>NA|TRBJ2-2|NA|TRBV13
TGTGCCACCGCGGGCCACACCGGGGAGCTGTTTTTT
CATAGHTGELFF
>NA|TRBJ1-5|NA|TRBV6-6
TGTGCCAGCAAATCCCCAGGGGAGAATCAGCCCCAGCATTTT
CASKSPGENQPQHF
>TRBD2|TRBJ2-3|NA|TRBV2
TGTGCCAGCAGCCCCCTAGCGGGAGGGGTAGATACGCAGTATTTT
CASSPLAGGVDTQYF
>TRBD2|TRBJ2-3|once|TRBV5-6
TGTGCCAGCAGCTCGGGACTAGCGTCAGATACGCAGTATTTT
CASSSGLASDTQYF
>NA|TRBJ2-1|NA|TRBV4-3
TGCGCCAGCTCCGATAGCGGTGCCTACAATGAGCAGTTCTTC
CASSDSGAYNEQFF
>TRBD1|TRBJ2-1|NA|TRBV2
TGTGCCAGCAGTAAAAGGCTGGTACAGGGGGTCAATGAGCAGTTCTTC
CASSKRLVQGVNEQFF
>NA|TRBJ2-7|NA|TRBV25-1
TGTGCCAGCAGTGCACCTTTAGACAGGCAGTACTTC
CASSAPLDRQYF
>TRBD1|TRBJ1-2|NA|TRBV7-2
TGTGCCAGCAGCCACGGGACAGCCTATGGCTACACCTTC
CASSHGTAYGYTF
>NA|TRBJ2-3|NA|TRBV28
TGTGCCAGCAGTTCAACCTCAGGCCCTGCAGATACGCAGTATTTT
CASSSTSGPADTQYF
>TRBD2|TRBJ2-7|NA|TRBV27
TGTGCCAGCAGTTTAAGCGGGGCCTTCTACGAGCAGTACTTC
CASSLSGAFYEQYF
>NA|TRBJ2-1|NA|TRBV19
TGTGCCAGTAGTATCACGGGACTCGACTACAATGAGCAGTTCTTC
CASSITGLDYNEQFF
>TRBD1|TRBJ1-6|NA|TRBV2
TGTGCCAGCACCCAACAGGGGGGGTATAATTCACCCCTCCACTTT
CASTQQGGYNSPLHF
>NA|TRBJ1-5|NA|TRBV6-5
TGTGCCAGCAGTTTTCGACAGTTCAATCAGCCCCAGCATTTT
CASSFRQFNQPQHF
>NA|TRBJ1-3|NA|TRBV7-9
TGTGCCAGCAGCTTGAATCGGGATCTCTCTGGAAACACCATATATTTT
CASSLNRDLSGNTIYF
>NA|TRBJ2-1|NA|TRBV29-1
TGCAGCGTTGCAGGACAGTACAATGAGCAGTTCTTC
CSVAGQYNEQFF
>TRBD2|TRBJ2-3|NA|TRBV5-4
TGTGCCAGCAGCTCCGGTGGACTAGCCGGAGATACGCAGTATTTT
CASSSGGLAGDTQYF
>NA|TRBJ1-2|once|TRBV19
TGTGCCAGTAGTATAGATCTTAAGGGGCAGGGGCCCCCCTATGGCTACACCTTC
CASSIDLKGQGPPYGYTF
>NA|TRBJ1-5|NA|TRBV19
TGTGCCAGTAGTATAGATCCCGGGGATCAGCCCCAGCATTTT
CASSIDPGDQPQHF
>TRBD1|TRBJ1-4|NA|TRBV18
TGTGCCAGCTCCCCCACCGGTGGGACAGCCCGCAAGGAGGAAAAACTGTTTTTT
CASSPTGGTARKEEKLFF
>NA|TRBJ1-1|once|TRBV28
TGTGCCAGCAGTTTACTAGGGGCGAACACTGAAGCTTTCTTT
CASSLLGANTEAFF
>TRBD1|TRBJ1-1|NA|TRBV28
TGTGCCAGCAGTAGTCCCGGGACAGTGAGGAACACTGAAGCTTTCTTT
CASSSPGTVRNTEAFF
>TRBD1|TRBJ2-2|NA|TRBV29-1
TGCAGCGCCCTGACGGACAGGGGCACCGGGGAGCTGTTTTTT
CSALTDRGTGELFF
>NA|TRBJ2-7|NA|TRBV19
TGTGCCAGTAGTCCGCGCCGGGTCCACTACCGCTACGAGCAGTACTTC
CASSPRRVHYRYEQYF
>TRBD1|TRBJ2-3|NA|TRBV19
TGTGCCAGTAGTATACAGGGGGCCCCAGATACGCAGTATTTT
CASSIQGAPDTQYF
>NA|TRBJ2-5|NA|TRBV7-9
TGTGCCAGCAGCTTGCCCAGGGCCCAAGAGACCCAGTACTTC
CASSLPRAQETQYF
>TRBD2|TRBJ2-1|NA|TRBV2
TGTGCCAGCAGTGGACTAGCGGGAGGTTTCAATGAGCAGTTCTTC
CASSGLAGGFNEQFF
>TRBD1|TRBJ1-4|once|TRBV7-9
TGTGCCAGCAGCTCCGTAACAGGGGTGGCTGAAAAACTGTTTTTT
CASSSVTGVAEKLFF
>NA|TRBJ1-1|NA|TRBV6-6
TGTGCCAGCCGTCGGTCGGGGGACACTGAAGCTTTCTTT
CASRRSGDTEAFF
>NA|TRBJ2-5|NA|TRBV19
TGTGCCAGTAGCATGCCCCCGGGGACCCAGTACTTC
CASSMPPGTQYF
>NA|TRBJ2-2|NA|TRBV4-3
TGCGCCAGCAGCCCAGGGCCGGGCACCGGGGAGCTGTTTTTT
CASSPGPGTGELFF
>NA|TRBJ1-5|NA|TRBV6-1
TGTGCCAGCAGTGAAGCCAGGGTTAGCAATCAGCCCCAGCATTTT
CASSEARVSNQPQHF
>NA|TRBJ1-1|NA|TRBV2
TGTGCCAGCACGTTAGTTGCGCTAGCTTTCTTT
CASTLVALAFF
>TRBD1|TRBJ2-7|few|TRBV11-2
TGTGCCAGCAGCTTAGGGGGACAGTTCTACGAGCAGTACTTC
CASSLGGQFYEQYF
>TRBD1|TRBJ2-5|NA|TRBV7-9
TGTGCCAGCAGCTTAGATCCCCCTCTACAGGGGTCGACCCAGTACTTC
CASSLDPPLQGSTQYF
>TRBD2|TRBJ2-7|NA|TRBV5-1
TGCGCCAGCAGCGCCGGGACTAGCGGGAGGACCTCCTTCTACGAGCAGTACTTC
CASSAGTSGRTSFYEQYF
>NA|TRBJ1-1|NA|TRBV5-1
TGCGCCAGCAGTAGACAGGATAACACTGAAGCTTTCTTT
CASSRQDNTEAFF
>TRBD2|TRBJ2-7|once|TRBV7-2
TGTGCCAGCAGCCAGGGACTAGCGGGAGGGGTGTACTTC
CASSQGLAGGVYF
>NA|TRBJ2-6|NA|TRBV19
TGTGCCAGTAGTATAGGGGCGGGTACGGCTGGGGCCAACGTCCTGACTTTC
CASSIGAGTAGANVLTF
>TRBD1|TRBJ1-2|NA|TRBV28
TGTGCCAGCAGTTTCTCTAGAACCGGGACAGGGGTGGACTATGGCTACACCTTC
CASSFSRTGTGVDYGYTF
>TRBD1|TRBJ1-2|NA|TRBV28
TGTGCCAGCAGTTCCCCCGGGACAGGGGATGGCTACACCTTC
CASSSPGTGDGYTF
>TRBD2|TRBJ2-1|NA|TRBV30
TGTGCCTGGAGTAATAGCGGGAGCTACAATGAGCAGTTCTTC
CAWSNSGSYNEQFF
>TRBD1|TRBJ2-7|NA|TRBV28
TGTGCCAGCGGTCTACAGGGGGCGCAGAACTACGAGCAGTACTTC
CASGLQGAQNYEQYF